This TCR beta chain was obtained from a study of cytomegalovirus exposure and HLA in healthy donors. Across the whole study: Genotyping of 300 to 450 donors showed that 80% to 85% belonged to the Caucasian-associated ancestry cluster. Study outcomes and limitations: It was in a later analysis that TCR association rates were seen to vary by HLA locus, highest for DRB1 and lowest for HLA-C. A later analysis reported that several of the most significant clusters appeared to be linked to common viral pathogens, among them Epstein-Barr virus.

The sample holds a few counts of this clone. What it recognizes is unknown. This CDR3 is built from 14 residues. Germline assignment: CDR1 MGHRA and CDR2 YSYEKL. The V segment lost 2 bases and the J segment 2 bases; nucleotides outside the gene matches: 2. The primer mix had 60 Vbeta and 13 Jbeta primers. Some clones are missing from TCRdb's copy, which holds only in-frame ones; the method was immunoSEQ multiplex PCR. Here the sample spans around 200,000 clones, approximately 67% being singletons. V is TRBV4-1 and J is TRBJ2-5; TRBD1 aligns across 7 bases. This TCR derives from a middle-aged man in good health and CMV-seronegative. Source material: PBMCs. CDR3 sequence reads: CASSQQGQQETQYF. The CDR3 nucleotides read TGCGCCAGCAGCCAACAGGGACAGCAAGAGACCCAGTACTTC.